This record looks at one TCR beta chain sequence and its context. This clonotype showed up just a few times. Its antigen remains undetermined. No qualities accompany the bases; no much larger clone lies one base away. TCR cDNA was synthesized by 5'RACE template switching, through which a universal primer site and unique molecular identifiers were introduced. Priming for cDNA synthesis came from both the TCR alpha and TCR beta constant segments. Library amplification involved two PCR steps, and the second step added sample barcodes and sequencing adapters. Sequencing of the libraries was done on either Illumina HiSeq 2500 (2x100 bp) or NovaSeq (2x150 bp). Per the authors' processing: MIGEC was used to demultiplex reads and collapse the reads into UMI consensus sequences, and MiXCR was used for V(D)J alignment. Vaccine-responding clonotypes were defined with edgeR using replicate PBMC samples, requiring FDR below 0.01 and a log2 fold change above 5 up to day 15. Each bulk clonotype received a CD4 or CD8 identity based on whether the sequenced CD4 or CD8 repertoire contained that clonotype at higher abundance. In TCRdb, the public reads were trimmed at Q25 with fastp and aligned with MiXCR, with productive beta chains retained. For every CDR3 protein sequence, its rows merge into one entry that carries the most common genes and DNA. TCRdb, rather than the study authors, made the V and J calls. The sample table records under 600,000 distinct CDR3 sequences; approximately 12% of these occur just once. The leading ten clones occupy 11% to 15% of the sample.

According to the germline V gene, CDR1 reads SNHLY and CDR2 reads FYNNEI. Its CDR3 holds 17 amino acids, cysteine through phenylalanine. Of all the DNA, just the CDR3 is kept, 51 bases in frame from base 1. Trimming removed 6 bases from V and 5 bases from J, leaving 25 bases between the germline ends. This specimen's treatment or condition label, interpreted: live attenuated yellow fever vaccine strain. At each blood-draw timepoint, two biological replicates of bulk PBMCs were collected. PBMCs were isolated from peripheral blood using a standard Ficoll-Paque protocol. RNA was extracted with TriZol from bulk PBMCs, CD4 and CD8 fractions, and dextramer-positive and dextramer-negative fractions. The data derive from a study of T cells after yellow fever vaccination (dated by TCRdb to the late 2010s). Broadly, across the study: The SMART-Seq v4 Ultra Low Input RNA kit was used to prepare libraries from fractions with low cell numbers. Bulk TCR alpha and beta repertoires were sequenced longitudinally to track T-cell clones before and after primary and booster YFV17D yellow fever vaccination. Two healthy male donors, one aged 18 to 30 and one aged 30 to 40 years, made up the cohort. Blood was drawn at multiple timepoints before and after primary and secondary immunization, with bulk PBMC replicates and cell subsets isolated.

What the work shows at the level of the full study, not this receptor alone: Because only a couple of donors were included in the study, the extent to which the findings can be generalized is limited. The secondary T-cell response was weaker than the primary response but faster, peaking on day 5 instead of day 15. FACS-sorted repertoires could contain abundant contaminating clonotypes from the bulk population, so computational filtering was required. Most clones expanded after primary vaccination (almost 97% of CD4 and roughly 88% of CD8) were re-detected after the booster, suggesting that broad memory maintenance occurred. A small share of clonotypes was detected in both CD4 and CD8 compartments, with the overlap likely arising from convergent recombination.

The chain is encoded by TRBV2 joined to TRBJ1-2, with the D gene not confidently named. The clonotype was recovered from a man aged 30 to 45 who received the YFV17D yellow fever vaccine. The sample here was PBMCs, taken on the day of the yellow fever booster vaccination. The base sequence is TGTGCCAGCAGCGACCACCTCGTACGGCAGGCCTCGTATGGCTACACCTTC. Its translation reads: CASSDHLVRQASYGYTF.